This TCR beta chain appears in the sequencing data of a study of shared clonotypes between healthy human individuals. Germline CDR1 and CDR2: SGHKS and YYEKEE (reference sequence). The CDR3 runs to 16 residues. V lost 4 bases, J lost 2 bases, and 8 bases stayed unmatched. Assay used: immunoSEQ multiplex PCR; TCRdb lists only in-frame clones, some missing. The sample has about 660,000 clones, approximately 79% seen once. Input material: memory CD4+ T cells sorted from blood. As to subset: CD45RA-negative fraction. The gene calls are TRBV5-5 and TRBJ2-1; 8 bases agree with TRBD2. This clonotype was obtained from a woman aged 30 to 39 in good health. The CDR3 spells CASSAAKLAAYNEQFF. The CDR3 DNA is TGTGCCAGCAGCGCAGCTAAACTAGCGGCCTACAATGAGCAGTTCTTC.